This T cell receptor beta chain originates from a study of blood T cell repertoires in COVID-19. This clone has just one count. The CDR3 runs 15 residues. Germline V gene data show CDR1 as MNHEY and CDR2 as SVGAGI. J was trimmed by 3 bases and V by 6 bases; bases with no gene match: 9. A COVID-19 case had been met by exposed participants during the 2 weeks before study entry. Only in-frame clones appear in the TCRdb table, and some are missing; sequencing was by immunoSEQ multiplex PCR. The data show about 250,000 clones, about 85% seen once. Sequencing used PBMCs or T cells enriched from blood (not recorded which). The sequence derives from a woman in her forties or fifties who had been exposed to COVID-19. J is TRBJ1-2 and V is TRBV6-5; TRBD1 agrees at 8 bases. The CDR3 here is CASSRQGTAYYGYTF. As DNA, the CDR3 is TGTGCCAGCAGCCGACAGGGGACGGCTTACTATGGCTACACCTTC.